These 15 T cell receptor beta chains came from one sample sequenced in a study of spatial heterogeneity in lung cancer. Stated time point: sample taken at primary tumor resection. Researchers sequenced whole RNA taken from tumor, nontumor lung or frozen PBMC without sorting. A single record per CDR3 protein comes from TCRdb applying MiXCR to the 5' RACE reads. This table has about 23,000 distinct CDR3 sequences, about 4.7% appearing once. The specimen was PBMCs, collected at surgery. The receptors come from a male donor with early-stage non-small cell lung cancer.

This clonotype was detected many times. The rearrangement uses TRBV5-1 and TRBJ1-1; TRBD1 matches at 10 bases. The junction had 8 bases not matched to a gene; V was cut back by 4 bases and J by 5 bases. Germline-derived CDR1 and CDR2 are SGHRS and YFSETQ. This CDR3 is built from 15 residues. As DNA, the CDR3 is TGCGCCAGCAGCCCAGGGGACAGGGGTGGAACTGAAGCTTTCTTT. This codes for CASSPGDRGGTEAFF.

This clonotype has at least ten counts. The V and J genes are TRBV6-6 and TRBJ2-7; TRBD2 agrees at 8 bases. The CDR3 has 16 residues. Germline V CDR1 and CDR2: MNHNY, SVGAGI (reference sequence). Trimming cost V 2 bases and J 2 bases; bases outside gene matches: 8. CDR3 coding DNA: TGTGCCAGCAGTTACGGGAATACGGGAGGGGCCTACGAGCAGTACTTC. Protein sequence: CASSYGNTGGAYEQYF.

This clonotype is medium-sized (0.01 to 0.1%). V is TRBV7-2 and J is TRBJ1-4; D gene ambiguous. V dropped 1 base and J dropped 10 bases, with 7 bases sitting between them. The length of the CDR3 is 12 residues. CDR1 and CDR2 (germline): SGHTA, FQGNSA. The CDR3 coding sequence is TGTGCCAGCAGCTTAGATACGAGAAAACTGTTTTTT. Protein: CASSLDTRKLFF.

This clonotype was detected ten times or more. V usage is TRBV6-6 and J usage is TRBJ2-5; 9 bases are shared with TRBD1. Germline V gives CDR1 MNHNY, CDR2 SVGAGI (reference sequence). Unmatched junction bases numbered 2, after V lost 5 bases and J lost 1 base. The CDR3 extends over 14 amino acids. CDR3 residues: CASSQTGGQETQYF. The CDR3 bases are TGTGCCAGCAGTCAGACAGGGGGCCAAGAGACCCAGTACTTC.

At least ten counts were recorded for this clonotype. The chain recombines TRBV10-3 with TRBJ2-5; a weak D match, TRBD2 (5 bases). The V and J ends lost 4 bases and 5 bases respectively, with 11 bases between them. This CDR3 has 13 residues. Per germline, CDR1 ENHRY and CDR2 SYGVKD. CDR3 amino acids: CAISGAGEETQYF. DNA for the CDR3: TGTGCCATCAGTGGAGCTGGGGAGGAGACCCAGTACTTC.

This clonotype was counted ten times or more. This chain connects TRBV30 to TRBJ1-5, with D hard to call. Trimming shortened V by 3 bases and J by 9 bases, and 15 bases separated the two germline ends. This CDR3 has 13 amino acids. Germline CDR1 reads GTSNPN; CDR2 reads SVGIG (reference sequence). The CDR3 DNA is TGTGCCTGGAGCGAACCCCCGGGAAGGCCCCAGCATTTT. It specifies CAWSEPPGRPQHF.

This clonotype was counted at least ten times. The chain uses TRBV19 and TRBJ1-2; D possibly corresponds to TRBD1 (5 bases). This CDR3 has 16 amino acids. CDR1 and CDR2 from the germline V gene are LNHDA and SQIVND (reference sequence). The V end lost 9 bases, the J end lost 2 bases, and 22 bases lay between the germline ends. Here the CDR3 DNA reads TGTGCCAGCACCCAGCGGGCCCCATGGACAAACTATGGCTACACCTTC. It specifies CASTQRAPWTNYGYTF.

This clonotype occurred many times. The chain is built from TRBV28 and TRBJ1-1, with D possibly matching TRBD1 (5 bases). Germline values: CDR1 MDHEN, CDR2 SYDVKM. V shed 6 bases and J shed 1 base, with 12 bases lying between them. The CDR3 has 14 amino acids. This CDR3 reads CASREGPENTEAFF. CDR3 sequence (DNA): TGTGCCAGCAGGGAGGGGCCCGAGAACACTGAAGCTTTCTTT. Looking up the rest from reference TRBV28 and TRBJ1-1 gives the full variable domain: DVKVTQSSRYLVKRTGEKVFLECVQDMDHENMFWYRQDPGLGLRLIYFSYDVKMKEKGDIPEGYSVSREKKERFSLILESASTNQTSMYLCASREGPENTEAFFGQGTRLTVV.

V and J are TRBV6-1 and TRBJ2-7; D gene uncertain. The CDR3 spans 14 residues. CDR1 and CDR2 from the germline V gene are MNHNS and SASEGT. The V end was cut by 3 bases, the J end by 0 bases, with 9 bases between. Here the CDR3 DNA reads TGTGCCAGCAGTGATTCAGCTCCCTCCTACGAGCAGTACTTC. The encoded protein is CASSDSAPSYEQYF.

This clonotype was seen repeatedly, ten times or more. V and J are TRBV10-2 and TRBJ1-3; TRBD1 agrees at 7 bases. The CDR3 is 14 amino acids. With V trimmed by 7 bases and J by 0 bases, 3 bases remained unmatched. Germline CDR1 is WSHSY and CDR2 is SAAADI. The CDR3 reads CASMGQLSGNTIYF. The CDR3 DNA reads as TGCGCCAGCATGGGACAGCTCTCTGGAAACACCATATATTTT.

In its sample, this clonotype was seen many times. The gene calls are TRBV20-1 and TRBJ1-5, with 8 nucleotides matching TRBD1. The CDR3 consists of 13 residues. Per the germline V gene, CDR1 is DFQATT and CDR2 is SNEGSKA (reference sequence). Losses at the gene ends were 4 bases for V and 6 bases for J; bases not matched to a gene: 5. The CDR3 DNA sequence: TGCAGTGCTAATCAGGGGGCCGGTCAGCCCCAGCATTTT. Translated: CSANQGAGQPQHF.

This clonotype is labeled as medium-sized (0.01 to 0.1%). The J gene is TRBJ2-3, the V gene TRBV6-5; D might be TRBD2 (6 bases). CDR3 size: 15 residues. The V and J ends lost 7 bases and 0 bases respectively, with 14 bases between them. The germline V gene encodes CDR1 MNHEY and CDR2 SVGAGI. The CDR3 region is CASKMSGHSTDTQYF. The CDR3 bases are TGTGCCAGCAAGATGAGCGGGCATAGCACAGATACGCAGTATTTT.

This clonotype was counted at least ten times. The chain is built from TRBV5-1 and TRBJ1-4; the D is unclear. V dropped 0 bases and J dropped 8 bases, with 11 bases sitting between them. The germline CDR1 and CDR2 sequences are SGHRS and YFSETQ. This CDR3 is built from 14 residues. The CDR3: CASSLGRAREKLFF. The DNA of the CDR3 is TGCGCCAGCAGCTTGGGCCGGGCTCGAGAAAAACTGTTTTTT.

This clonotype was observed many times. The chain recombines TRBV6-5 with TRBJ1-6, with a weak D call TRBD1 (5 bases). V lost 6 bases and J lost 0, with 18 bases in between. The CDR3 is made up of 18 amino acids. CDR1 is MNHEY, CDR2 SVGAGI, per germline. For the CDR3, the DNA is TGTGCCAGCAGCTCGGGGGGACTCAGGAGCTCCTATAATTCACCCCTCCACTTT. As protein: CASSSGGLRSSYNSPLHF.

This clonotype was detected a few times. This sequence joins TRBV12-3 or TRBV12-4 and TRBJ2-2, with 8 positions matching TRBD1. Trimming at V came to 7 bases and at J to 4 bases, leaving 11 bases not matched to a gene. CDR3 length: 16 amino acids. The CDR3 DNA follows: TGTGCCAGCAAACCACTACGGGACAGGAGCACCGGGGAGCTGTTTTTT. Its protein product is CASKPLRDRSTGELFF.